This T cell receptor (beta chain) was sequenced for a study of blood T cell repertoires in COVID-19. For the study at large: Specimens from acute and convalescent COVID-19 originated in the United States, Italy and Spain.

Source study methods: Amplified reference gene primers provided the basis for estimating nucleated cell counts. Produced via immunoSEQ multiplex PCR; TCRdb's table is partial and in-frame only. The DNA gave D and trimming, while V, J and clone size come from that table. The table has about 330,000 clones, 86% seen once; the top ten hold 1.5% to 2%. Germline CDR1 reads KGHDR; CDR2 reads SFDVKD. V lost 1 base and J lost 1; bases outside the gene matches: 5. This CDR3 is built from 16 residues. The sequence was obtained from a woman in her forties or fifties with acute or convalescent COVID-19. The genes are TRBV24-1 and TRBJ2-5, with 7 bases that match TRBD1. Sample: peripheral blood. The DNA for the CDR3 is TGTGCCACCAGTGATTTTCTCAGGGGGTTCCAAGAGACCCAGTACTTC. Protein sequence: CATSDFLRGFQETQYF.